The rows below give T cell receptor beta chains drawn from one sample of a study of blood T cell repertoires in COVID-19. Produced via immunoSEQ multiplex PCR; TCRdb's table is partial and in-frame only. Of tens of thousands of clones in the sample, 80% to 90% were seen once. The sequencing input was peripheral blood. The receptor source for this set is a man between 65 and 80 years old with active COVID-19. CDR3s include the opening cysteine and the closing phenylalanine or tryptophan. The order of the fields is CDR3 DNA, CDR3 protein, J gene, D gene, clone size, V gene. D genes are given only for firm matches. Not all rows give a size; the values are once, few, many and, for expanded clones, a class.

CDR3 DNA: TGTGCCAGCAGCCCCCTCGGCGGGGGGGCTTTCGAGCAGTACTTC
CDR3 protein: CASSPLGGGAFEQYF
J gene: TRBJ2-7
D gene: TRBD2
clone size: NA
V gene: TRBV14

CDR3 DNA: TGTGCCAGCAGCTTAGGGGGGCCGGTGAATTCACCCCTCCACTTT
CDR3 protein: CASSLGGPVNSPLHF
J gene: TRBJ1-6
D gene: NA
clone size: once
V gene: TRBV7-2

CDR3 DNA: TGTGCCTCCCAACAGGTGGGCCTTTACGAGCAGTACTTC
CDR3 protein: CASQQVGLYEQYF
J gene: TRBJ2-7
D gene: NA
clone size: once
V gene: TRBV10-3

CDR3 DNA: TGCGCCAGCAGCAAAGACAGGGGAGTAGATAACTATGGCTACACCTTC
CDR3 protein: CASSKDRGVDNYGYTF
J gene: TRBJ1-2
D gene: TRBD1
clone size: NA
V gene: TRBV4-1

CDR3 DNA: TGTGCCAGCAGTTTACCCGACAGGGGGTTCAGGGATGAGCAGTTCTTC
CDR3 protein: CASSLPDRGFRDEQFF
J gene: TRBJ2-1
D gene: TRBD1
clone size: NA
V gene: TRBV28

CDR3 DNA: TGCGCCAGCAGCCAAGAGACTGGGGGGGTCGGCTACACCTTC
CDR3 protein: CASSQETGGVGYTF
J gene: TRBJ1-2
D gene: NA
clone size: NA
V gene: TRBV4-1

CDR3 DNA: TGTGCCAGCAGCGTAGAGGGGACTAACCAAGAGACCCAGTACTTC
CDR3 protein: CASSVEGTNQETQYF
J gene: TRBJ2-5
D gene: TRBD2
clone size: NA
V gene: TRBV9

CDR3 DNA: TGTGCCAGCAGCTCAAGTGGTAGCGGGGTGGGAGATACGCAGTATTTT
CDR3 protein: CASSSSGSGVGDTQYF
J gene: TRBJ2-3
D gene: TRBD2
clone size: once
V gene: TRBV7-9

CDR3 DNA: TGTGCTAGTGGTTTGGGGGGGCCCACCGGGGAGCTGTTTTTT
CDR3 protein: CASGLGGPTGELFF
J gene: TRBJ2-2
D gene: NA
clone size: once
V gene: TRBV12-5

CDR3 DNA: TGTGCCAGCTACAGGGAACTGATCTATGGCTACACCTTC
CDR3 protein: CASYRELIYGYTF
J gene: TRBJ1-2
D gene: NA
clone size: NA
V gene: TRBV2

CDR3 DNA: TGTGCCAGCTCACCCGGGACAGCCCAGCCCCAGCATTTT
CDR3 protein: CASSPGTAQPQHF
J gene: TRBJ1-5
D gene: TRBD1
clone size: NA
V gene: TRBV18

CDR3 DNA: TGCGCCAGCAGCCCCCCCAGGCGGGGGGTTAGCACAGATACGCAGTATTTT
CDR3 protein: CASSPPRRGVSTDTQYF
J gene: TRBJ2-3
D gene: TRBD2
clone size: NA
V gene: TRBV5-1

CDR3 DNA: TGTGCCAGCAGCACCAGGACGGGGAGACAAGAGACCCAGTACTTC
CDR3 protein: CASSTRTGRQETQYF
J gene: TRBJ2-5
D gene: NA
clone size: NA
V gene: TRBV9

CDR3 DNA: TGTGCCAGCAGTTCCGGGACTCCCACCGGGGAGCTGTTTTTT
CDR3 protein: CASSSGTPTGELFF
J gene: TRBJ2-2
D gene: NA
clone size: NA
V gene: TRBV11-3

CDR3 DNA: TGCAGTGCTAGTAAGGCAGGGGTTTATAATTCACCCCTCCACTTT
CDR3 protein: CSASKAGVYNSPLHF
J gene: TRBJ1-6
D gene: NA
clone size: few
V gene: TRBV20-1

CDR3 DNA: TGTGCCAGCAGCTTACGGACAGGCGAGCAGCCCCAGCATTTT
CDR3 protein: CASSLRTGEQPQHF
J gene: TRBJ1-5
D gene: TRBD1
clone size: NA
V gene: TRBV11-2

CDR3 DNA: TGTGCCAGCAGTTTATCTTCTTCGCGGGGGGGCCGTATCAATGAGCAGTTCTTC
CDR3 protein: CASSLSSSRGGRINEQFF
J gene: TRBJ2-1
D gene: TRBD2
clone size: NA
V gene: TRBV28

CDR3 DNA: TGTGCCAGCAGCTTAGAAAGGGGGAATCAGCCCCAGCATTTT
CDR3 protein: CASSLERGNQPQHF
J gene: TRBJ1-5
D gene: NA
clone size: NA
V gene: TRBV7-2

CDR3 DNA: TGTGCCAGCAAGTCCAACGGTTTTAGCGGGGGTGGGGTCCAGTACTTC
CDR3 protein: CASKSNGFSGGGVQYF
J gene: TRBJ2-5
D gene: TRBD2
clone size: NA
V gene: TRBV2

CDR3 DNA: TGTGCCAGCGTACCGGGACAGCGTTATTATAGCAATCAGCCCCAGCATTTT
CDR3 protein: CASVPGQRYYSNQPQHF
J gene: TRBJ1-5
D gene: TRBD1
clone size: NA
V gene: TRBV9

CDR3 DNA: TGCGCCAGCAGCCAACTAGTACAAGAGACCCAGTACTTC
CDR3 protein: CASSQLVQETQYF
J gene: TRBJ2-5
D gene: NA
clone size: NA
V gene: TRBV4-3

CDR3 DNA: TGTGCCAGCAGCCAAGACGGGCGGGGATATTCACCCCTCCACTTT
CDR3 protein: CASSQDGRGYSPLHF
J gene: TRBJ1-6
D gene: NA
clone size: NA
V gene: TRBV3-1/TRBV3-2

CDR3 DNA: TGTGCCAGCACCAAAGGCGGGGACGAACGCAGTAAAGACTATGGCTACACCTTC
CDR3 protein: CASTKGGDERSKDYGYTF
J gene: TRBJ1-2
D gene: NA
clone size: NA
V gene: TRBV7-9

CDR3 DNA: TGTGCCAGCAGCTTATTTGCGGGGGACTCCTACGAGCAGTACTTC
CDR3 protein: CASSLFAGDSYEQYF
J gene: TRBJ2-7
D gene: TRBD2
clone size: NA
V gene: TRBV11-2

CDR3 DNA: TGTGCCAGCAGCGGAGGTCGGAACACTGAAGCTTTCTTT
CDR3 protein: CASSGGRNTEAFF
J gene: TRBJ1-1
D gene: NA
clone size: NA
V gene: TRBV7-2

CDR3 DNA: TGCGCCAGCAGCCAAGGAAGTAGGGACACTACCTACGAGCAGTACTTC
CDR3 protein: CASSQGSRDTTYEQYF
J gene: TRBJ2-7
D gene: NA
clone size: NA
V gene: TRBV4-1

CDR3 DNA: TGTGCCACCAGTGATCTCCCGGGAGAGACGCAGTATTTT
CDR3 protein: CATSDLPGETQYF
J gene: TRBJ2-3
D gene: NA
clone size: NA
V gene: TRBV24-1

CDR3 DNA: TGTGCCAGCAGCCCCGGAGGGGACAGTAGGAATCCAGACTATGGCTACACCTTC
CDR3 protein: CASSPGGDSRNPDYGYTF
J gene: TRBJ1-2
D gene: TRBD1
clone size: NA
V gene: TRBV7-9

CDR3 DNA: TGTGCCAGCTCACCGCCCCGCAGTGCGGACATTCAGTACTTC
CDR3 protein: CASSPPRSADIQYF
J gene: TRBJ2-4
D gene: NA
clone size: NA
V gene: TRBV18

CDR3 DNA: TGTGCCAGCAGCTTAGGGGCGCGTGGCTACACCTTC
CDR3 protein: CASSLGARGYTF
J gene: TRBJ1-2
D gene: NA
clone size: few
V gene: TRBV7-2

CDR3 DNA: TGTGCCAGCAGCTTAGTGGCGGGACAGTTACAAGAGACCCAGTACTTC
CDR3 protein: CASSLVAGQLQETQYF
J gene: TRBJ2-5
D gene: NA
clone size: NA
V gene: TRBV7-2

CDR3 DNA: TGTGCCAGTAGGGCTAGCGGGGGTGATGAGACCCAGTACTTC
CDR3 protein: CASRASGGDETQYF
J gene: TRBJ2-5
D gene: TRBD2
clone size: NA
V gene: TRBV19

CDR3 DNA: TGTGCCAGCCATTTCGGAGTACGGGACACTGAAGCTTTCTTT
CDR3 protein: CASHFGVRDTEAFF
J gene: TRBJ1-1
D gene: NA
clone size: NA
V gene: TRBV7-9

CDR3 DNA: TGTGCCAGCAGTCCCACAGGGGAAGGAGGCTACACCTTC
CDR3 protein: CASSPTGEGGYTF
J gene: TRBJ1-2
D gene: TRBD1
clone size: NA
V gene: TRBV5-6

CDR3 DNA: TGTGCCAGCAGTTTAAACAGGGTAAAGGGGGGCTACACCTTC
CDR3 protein: CASSLNRVKGGYTF
J gene: TRBJ1-2
D gene: NA
clone size: once
V gene: TRBV27

CDR3 DNA: TGTGCCAGCAGTGACCACAGGGGCGCGGACACTGAAGCTTTCTTT
CDR3 protein: CASSDHRGADTEAFF
J gene: TRBJ1-1
D gene: TRBD1
clone size: NA
V gene: TRBV6-1

CDR3 DNA: TGTGCCAGCAGCCCCGGGACAGGGACCTACGAGCAGTACTTC
CDR3 protein: CASSPGTGTYEQYF
J gene: TRBJ2-7
D gene: TRBD1
clone size: NA
V gene: TRBV7-2

CDR3 DNA: TGTGCCAGCAGTGAGCGGGAGACCCAGTACTTC
CDR3 protein: CASSERETQYF
J gene: TRBJ2-5
D gene: NA
clone size: NA
V gene: TRBV2

CDR3 DNA: TGCGCCAGCAGCCAGACCACAGGGGCCGCCCAGTCCTACGAGCAGTACTTC
CDR3 protein: CASSQTTGAAQSYEQYF
J gene: TRBJ2-7
D gene: TRBD1
clone size: NA
V gene: TRBV4-1

CDR3 DNA: TGTGCCAGCAGTGAAATTCGTAGAAGTGAGCAGTTCTTC
CDR3 protein: CASSEIRRSEQFF
J gene: TRBJ2-1
D gene: NA
clone size: NA
V gene: TRBV6-1

CDR3 DNA: TGTGCCAGTAGTATGGGGGCCTTTCGGGAGCAGTACTTC
CDR3 protein: CASSMGAFREQYF
J gene: TRBJ2-7
D gene: NA
clone size: NA
V gene: TRBV19

CDR3 DNA: TGTGCCAGCAGCGCCTCCAATACAGGGATTGGGGGCTACACCTTC
CDR3 protein: CASSASNTGIGGYTF
J gene: TRBJ1-2
D gene: NA
clone size: once
V gene: TRBV28

CDR3 DNA: TGTGCCAGTAGTATCCGTCGGGGGTCTAAGGAGAACACCGGGGAGCTGTTTTTT
CDR3 protein: CASSIRRGSKENTGELFF
J gene: TRBJ2-2
D gene: NA
clone size: NA
V gene: TRBV19

CDR3 DNA: TGTGCCAGCAGCCAAGGTGAGGGACACAGAATCTACGAGCAGTACTTC
CDR3 protein: CASSQGEGHRIYEQYF
J gene: TRBJ2-7
D gene: NA
clone size: few
V gene: TRBV3-1/TRBV3-2

CDR3 DNA: TGTGCCAGCAGCCTCCAATGGGGGGGTCTGGCAGATACGCAGTATTTT
CDR3 protein: CASSLQWGGLADTQYF
J gene: TRBJ2-3
D gene: TRBD2
clone size: NA
V gene: TRBV7-2

CDR3 DNA: TGTGCCAGAAGCATCAGACTAGTCTCCTACAATGAGCAGTTCTTC
CDR3 protein: CARSIRLVSYNEQFF
J gene: TRBJ2-1
D gene: NA
clone size: NA
V gene: TRBV5-3

CDR3 DNA: TGTGCCAGCAGCCCGACAGGGGGTGTTGGCACTGAAGCTTTCTTT
CDR3 protein: CASSPTGGVGTEAFF
J gene: TRBJ1-1
D gene: TRBD1
clone size: once
V gene: TRBV7-2